These 2 T cell receptor beta chains came from one sample sequenced in a study of blood T cell repertoires in COVID-19. TCRdb's copy holds only in-frame clones and misses some; the assay was immunoSEQ multiplex PCR. The data contain tens of thousands of clones, 70% to 90% of them singletons. The sequencing sample was made of peripheral blood. The receptors shown here come from a human donor in a cohort sampled during active COVID-19.

V gene TRBV28 combines with J gene TRBJ2-7, with 10 bases fitting TRBD2. J gave up 2 bases and V 4 bases, and 8 bases lay outside the gene matches. The germline V gene encodes CDR1 MDHEN and CDR2 SYDVKM. The CDR3 sequence is 16 residues long. CDR3 sequence reads: CASSSGASGGAYEQYF. For the CDR3, the DNA is TGTGCCAGCAGTTCTGGGGCTAGCGGGGGAGCCTACGAGCAGTACTTC.

CDR3 in amino acids: CASSSQGASQETQYF. CDR3 coding DNA: TGTGCCAGCAGCTCACAGGGGGCGTCCCAAGAGACCCAGTACTTC. This chain links TRBV7-2 with TRBJ2-5; 9 nucleotides match TRBD1. This CDR3 is built from 15 residues. CDR1 and CDR2 from the germline V gene are SGHTA and FQGNSA. V shed 4 bases and J 1 base; nucleotides not matched to a gene: 4.